This TCR beta chain appears in the sequencing data of a study of T-cell memory formation after mild COVID-19. Barcoded TCR alpha and TCR beta cDNA libraries with UMIs came from 5'RACE using constant-segment primers. One entry per CDR3 protein results from TCRdb running MiXCR on the 5' RACE reads. The data show some 260,000 distinct CDR3 sequences, roughly 15% seen once. Study observations and caveats: Contracting CD4+ clones were located mainly in CM and EM, and CD8+ clones in EMRA.

Note on this clonotype: As yet, its antigen is unknown.

CDR1 is PRHDT and CDR2 is FYEKMQ in the germline V gene (reference sequence). This CDR3 is 14 amino acids long. V dropped 4 bases and J dropped 4; count of bases not matched to a gene: 6. Material: PBMCs or a T cell subset sorted from them (not recorded which). The chain joins TRBV13 to TRBJ2-5; 7 positions agree with TRBD2. The receptor's source is a man younger than 35 who had mild COVID-19 (a few samples of this study predate the infection). Cell type and time point are not known. As DNA, the CDR3 is TGTGCCAGCAGCTCGACTAGCAGCCTAGAGACCCAGTACTTC. This codes for CASSSTSSLETQYF.